These 28 T cell receptor beta chains were all obtained from the same sample, sequenced in a study of T cell repertoires in cytomegalovirus infection. In TCRdb, the reads were re-called with MiXCR into one record per CDR3 protein. The table has around 800,000 distinct CDR3 sequences, about 30% seen once. Which antigens these TCRs recognize remains unknown. The sample here was cultured CD8+ T cells from PBMCs, taken from culture after CMV antigen stimulation. The receptors originated from a human donor in good health (CMV status not recorded). Some clones in this sample may be carry-over from other donors' samples.

This clonotype has just a few counts. This chain uses TRBV6-5 with TRBJ2-3; 10 nucleotides agree with TRBD2. The germline V gene has CDR1 MNHEY and CDR2 SVGAGI. Trimming took 0 bases from V and 0 from J; bases not matched to a gene: 9. The length of the CDR3 is 19 residues. The CDR3 nucleotides are TGTGCCAGCAGTTACTCGTGGGCTAGCGGGGGTCCTAGCACAGATACGCAGTATTTT. Translation: CASSYSWASGGPSTDTQYF.

The rearrangement links TRBV2 to TRBJ2-7, with 11 bases lining up with TRBD2. V was clipped by 6 bases and J by 0 bases; unmatched bases: 4. The CDR3 is 15 residues long. Germline-derived CDR1 and CDR2 are SNHLY and FYNNEI. The CDR3 spells CASSLAGGISYEQYV. The CDR3 nucleotides read TGTGCCAGCAGCTTAGCGGGGGGGATCTCCTACGAGCAGTACGTC.

This clonotype was picked up a small number of times. The chain is built from TRBV25-1 and TRBJ1-2; D might be TRBD1 (5 bases). The germline gives CDR1 MGHDK, CDR2 SYGVNS. V lost 1 base and J lost 8, with 14 bases in between. This CDR3 is built from 14 residues. CDR3 residues: CASSESGRVKGYTF. The CDR3 DNA reads as TGTGCCAGCAGTGAATCCGGCAGGGTGAAGGGCTACACCTTC.

In its sample, this clonotype was seen a few times. This chain joins TRBV7-9 and TRBJ2-6; D uncertain. V was clipped by 3 bases and J by 0 bases, with 15 bases between them. Germline CDR1 SEHNR, CDR2 FQNEAQ (reference sequence). The CDR3 consists of 18 residues. The chain's CDR3 is CASSFAVFDTSGANVLTF. The DNA of the CDR3 is TGTGCCAGCAGCTTCGCTGTGTTTGACACCTCTGGGGCCAACGTCCTGACTTTC.

The chain recombines TRBV12-5 with TRBJ2-5, with 7 bases identical to TRBD2. CDR1 and CDR2 (germline): LGHNT, FRNRAP. Germline trimming cut 6 bases from V and 10 bases from J; bases unmatched to any gene: 5. The length of the CDR3 is 11 residues. The CDR3 here is CASGDGGIQYF. CDR3 in DNA: TGTGCTAGTGGAGACGGGGGGATCCAGTACTTC.

This chain links TRBV19 with TRBJ1-1; D gene ambiguous. CDR1 LNHDA and CDR2 SQIVND come from the germline V gene (reference sequence). The length of the CDR3 is 13 residues. Trimming took off 5 bases at V and 4 bases at J, with 11 bases between the two ends. Here the CDR3 reads CASSPAVGTEAFF. The CDR3 DNA reads TGTGCCAGTAGTCCAGCGGTAGGCACTGAAGCTTTCTTT.

This chain links TRBV4-2 with TRBJ2-1, with D possibly matching TRBD2 (6 bases). Germline V lookup: CDR1 LGHNA, CDR2 YNFKEQ. The CDR3 length is 13 residues. The V and J ends lost 1 base and 14 bases respectively, with 15 bases between them. The chain's CDR3 is CASSQGGRRDKFF. The CDR3 DNA is TGTGCCAGCAGCCAAGGGGGCCGGAGGGATAAGTTCTTC.

This rearrangement joins TRBV27 to TRBJ2-1; TRBD2 aligns across 9 bases. Germline V CDR1 and CDR2: MNHEY, SMNVEV (reference sequence). The CDR3 is 16 amino acids. Trimming removed 5 bases from V and 5 bases from J; junction bases left unmatched: 10. CDR3 nucleotides: TGTGCCAGCAGTCCAACAGCGGGGGGCGGGAACAATGAGCAGTTCTTC. Its translation is CASSPTAGGGNNEQFF.

The sample holds many counts of this clonotype. This sequence joins TRBV7-2 and TRBJ1-3, with TRBD1 matching 10 bases. CDR1 and CDR2 from the germline V gene are SGHTA and FQGNSA. The CDR3 length is 16 residues. V was clipped by 6 bases and J by 3 bases; unmatched bases: 8. The CDR3 spells CASRNRDRGYGNTIYF. In nucleotides, the CDR3 is TGTGCCAGCAGAAACCGGGACAGGGGTTATGGAAACACCATATATTTT.

As concerns this clonotype: Possible read error: a much larger clone is one base away. The rearrangement links TRBV20-1 to TRBJ1-5; D gene ambiguous. The V gene's germline CDR1 is DFQATT and CDR2 SNEGSKA (reference sequence). The CDR3 length is 13 residues. CDR3 coding DNA: TGCAATGCTGCCTTTGGGCTAGGGCAGCCCCAGCATTTT. It translates to CNAAFGLGQPQHF.

This clonotype was detected only a few times. The gene calls are TRBV7-8 and TRBJ1-2; D unclear. The CDR3 is 14 residues long. V shed 1 base and J shed 6 bases, with 12 bases lying between them. The germline V gene encodes CDR1 SGHVS and CDR2 FQNEAQ. CDR3 nucleotide sequence: TGTGCCAGCAGCTTAGATGGGTTGTGGAATGGCTACACCTTC. Its translation: CASSLDGLWNGYTF.

The chain is built from TRBV2 and TRBJ1-2; TRBD1 is a possible D gene (5 bases). Germline V lookup: CDR1 SNHLY, CDR2 FYNNEI. V was cut by 0 bases and J by 6 bases, with 17 bases left in between. There are 16 residues in the CDR3. CDR3 bases: TGTGCCAGCAGTGAAGCGCTTCGGGAGCGGGGCAATGGCTACACCTTC. This translates into CASSEALRERGNGYTF.

This clonotype was seen only a few times. The rearrangement joins TRBV4-1 to TRBJ2-5; D is unclear. The CDR3 has 14 amino acids. Germline assignment: CDR1 MGHRA and CDR2 YSYEKL. Trimming took off 1 base at V and 0 bases at J, with 6 bases between the two ends. The CDR3 sequence is CASSQGMNQETQYF. The CDR3 region has the DNA TGCGCCAGCAGCCAAGGGATGAACCAAGAGACCCAGTACTTC.

The J gene is TRBJ2-3, the V gene TRBV19, with TRBD1 as a possible D gene (7 bases). V gave up 4 bases and J gave up 2 bases, with 13 bases separating them. Germline assignment: CDR1 LNHDA and CDR2 SQIVND (reference sequence). The CDR3 is made up of 15 amino acids. CDR3 sequence: CASSTGGTVTDTQYF. DNA for the CDR3: TGTGCCAGTAGTACCGGAGGGACAGTCACAGATACGCAGTATTTT. Full variable domain (missing parts from reference TRBV19 and TRBJ2-3): DGGITQSPKYLFRKEGQNVTLSCEQNLNHDAMYWYRQDPGQGLRLIYYSQIVNDFQKGDIAEGYSVSREKKESFPLTVTSAQKNPTAFYLCASSTGGTVTDTQYFGPGTRLTVL.

CDR3 nucleotide sequence: TGCAGCGCCGTAACCGGGACTAGCGGGGGGGCCGGCGGGGAGCTGTTTTTT. It yields the protein CSAVTGTSGGAGGELFF. V gene TRBV29-1 combines with J gene TRBJ2-2; 16 bases agree with TRBD2. The CDR3 spans 17 residues. Germline values: CDR1 SQVTM, CDR2 ANQGSEA. V lost 7 bases to trimming and J lost 7 bases; unmatched junction nucleotides: 12.

This clonotype was seen ten or more times. J is TRBJ1-5 and V is TRBV7-9; a weak D match, TRBD1 (6 bases). CDR1 is SEHNR, CDR2 FQNEAQ, per germline (reference sequence). CDR3 length equals 16 residues. V was clipped by 3 bases and J by 0 bases, with 12 bases between them. As DNA, the CDR3 is TGTGCCAGCAGCTTGGACAGCCCTTATAGCAATCAGCCCCAGCATTTT. Protein: CASSLDSPYSNQPQHF.

This clonotype appeared many times. The chain links TRBV12-5 to TRBJ2-7, with D perhaps matching TRBD2 (6 bases). Germline-derived CDR1 and CDR2 are LGHNT and FRNRAP. The CDR3 extends over 18 amino acids. With 2 bases removed from V and 4 bases from J, the gap between germline ends came to 24 bases. The CDR3 bases are TGTGCTAGTGGTTTGTCCCTCAAACAGACAGACAGCGGGTACGAGCAGTACGTC. Translated: CASGLSLKQTDSGYEQYV.

V gene TRBV20-1 combines with J gene TRBJ2-7; TRBD1 is a possible D gene (5 bases). Trimming removed 1 base from V and 5 bases from J, with 9 bases in between. The CDR3 totals 12 residues. CDR1 and CDR2 from the germline V gene are DFQATT and SNEGSKA (reference sequence). The CDR3 DNA follows: TGCAGTGCTAGAGCCAGGGTGAACGAGCAGTACTTC. This translates into CSARARVNEQYF.

This clonotype came up a few times. The chain recombines TRBV27 with TRBJ2-5, with D perhaps TRBD1 (5 bases). V lost 2 bases and J 0 bases, leaving 10 bases between the germline ends. The CDR3 loop spans 15 amino acids. Germline assignment: CDR1 MNHEY and CDR2 SMNVEV (reference sequence). The DNA of the CDR3 is TGTGCCAGCAGTTTAAGACAGTCGTACCAAGAGACCCAGTACTTC. Protein sequence: CASSLRQSYQETQYF.

This clonotype was detected only a few times. The rearrangement uses TRBV15 and TRBJ1-5; D might be TRBD1 (6 bases). Germline loops: CDR1 LNHNV, CDR2 YYDKDF (reference sequence). This CDR3 spans 16 amino acids. With 1 base removed from V and 4 bases from J, the gap between germline ends came to 14 bases. Here the CDR3 DNA reads TGTGCCACCAGCAGAGTAAGGGGGGAGCCAAATCAGCCCCAGCATTTT. Protein sequence: CATSRVRGEPNQPQHF.

The CDR3 DNA is TGTGCCAGCAGTCAGACAGGGGGCCTCAATCAGCCCCAGCATTTT. It encodes CASSQTGGLNQPQHF. The chain links TRBV27 to TRBJ1-5, with 10 bases lining up with TRBD1. V lost 5 bases to trimming and J lost 3 bases; unmatched junction nucleotides: 4. The CDR3 contains 15 residues. Germline CDR1 reads MNHEY; CDR2 reads SMNVEV (reference sequence).

V and J are TRBV4-1 and TRBJ1-1, with no clear D. In germline, CDR1 is MGHRA, CDR2 YSYEKL. The CDR3 totals 15 residues. Trimming removed 3 bases from V and 0 bases from J, with 11 bases in between. The chain's CDR3 is CASSQVGSMNTEAFF. The CDR3 DNA reads as TGCGCCAGCAGCCAGGTCGGGTCCATGAACACTGAAGCTTTCTTT.

Concerning this clonotype itself: One end of the junction fails to match germline, which may point to a read error. The chain uses TRBV6-6 and TRBJ2-2; the D is unclear. This CDR3 has 12 amino acids. Germline CDR1 and CDR2: MNHNY and SVGAGI (reference sequence). The CDR3 DNA reads as TGTGCCAGCAGTTTTAACACCGCGGAGCTGTTTTTT. This sequence encodes CASSFNTAELFF.

This clonotype was counted only a few times. The chain links TRBV24-1 to TRBJ1-5; 9 bases map to TRBD1. J gave up 4 bases and V 8 bases, and 5 bases lay outside the gene matches. This CDR3 region has 14 residues. Germline-derived CDR1 and CDR2 are KGHDR and SFDVKD. CDR3 amino acids: CATNPGTGNQPQHF. DNA for the CDR3: TGTGCCACCAATCCAGGGACAGGGAATCAGCCCCAGCATTTT.

The chain recombines TRBV27 with TRBJ2-7; possibly TRBD1 or TRBD2 for D (5 bases each). Trimming left V 5 bases short and J 6 bases short, with 14 bases between. CDR1 MNHEY and CDR2 SMNVEV come from the germline V gene (reference sequence). This CDR3 region has 13 residues. The CDR3: CASSGGTLVEQYF. The CDR3 nucleotides read TGTGCCAGCAGTGGTGGGACCCTCGTCGAGCAGTACTTC.

This chain uses TRBV5-1 with TRBJ1-1, with no clear D. Germline V gene sequence: CDR1 SGHRS, CDR2 YFSETQ. V lost 2 bases and J 2 bases, leaving 7 bases between the germline ends. The CDR3 contains 13 residues. The CDR3 loop is CASSFGNNTEAFF. CDR3 bases: TGCGCCAGCAGCTTTGGTAACAACACTGAAGCTTTCTTT.

This clonotype was detected only a few times. V usage is TRBV4-2 and J usage is TRBJ2-1; D call uncertain. The CDR3 length is 16 residues. From germline, CDR1 is LGHNA and CDR2 YNFKEQ. With 0 bases removed from V and 9 bases from J, the gap between germline ends came to 18 bases. The DNA of the CDR3 is TGTGCCAGCAGCCAAGACCCCTTCGTCAGTCGGGTTGAGCAGTTCTTC. It encodes CASSQDPFVSRVEQFF.

This clonotype has just one count. The J gene is TRBJ2-5, the V gene TRBV13; 12 bases agree with TRBD1. The CDR3 contains 13 residues. V was pared by 6 bases and J by 4 bases, with 0 bases of the junction left unmatched. CDR1 is PRHDT and CDR2 is FYEKMQ in the germline V gene (reference sequence). The CDR3 loop reads CASRGQGAETQYF. DNA of the CDR3: TGTGCCAGCAGGGGACAGGGGGCAGAGACCCAGTACTTC. The full variable domain, rest sourced from reference TRBV13 and TRBJ2-5, is AAGVIQSPRHLIKEKRETATLKCYPIPRHDTVYWYQQGPGQDPQFLISFYEKMQSDKGSIPDRFSAQQFSDYHSELNMSSLELGDSALYFCASRGQGAETQYFGPGTRLLVL.